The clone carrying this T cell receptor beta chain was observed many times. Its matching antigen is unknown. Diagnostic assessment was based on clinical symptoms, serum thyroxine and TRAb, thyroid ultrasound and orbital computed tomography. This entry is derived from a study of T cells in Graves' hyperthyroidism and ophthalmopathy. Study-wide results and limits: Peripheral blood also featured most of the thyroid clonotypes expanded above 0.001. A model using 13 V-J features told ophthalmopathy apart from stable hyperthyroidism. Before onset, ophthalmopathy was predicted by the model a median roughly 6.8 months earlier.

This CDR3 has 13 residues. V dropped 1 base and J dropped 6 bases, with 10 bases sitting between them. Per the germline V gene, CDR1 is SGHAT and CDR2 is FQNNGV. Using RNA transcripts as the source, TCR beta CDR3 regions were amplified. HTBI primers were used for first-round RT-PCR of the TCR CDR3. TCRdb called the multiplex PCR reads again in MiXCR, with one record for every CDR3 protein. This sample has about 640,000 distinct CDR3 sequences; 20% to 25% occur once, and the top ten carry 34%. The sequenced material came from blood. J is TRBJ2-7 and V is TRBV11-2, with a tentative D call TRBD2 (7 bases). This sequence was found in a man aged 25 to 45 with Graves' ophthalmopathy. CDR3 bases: TGTGCCAGCAGCTTAGTAGGGGGGGCCGAGCAGTACTTC. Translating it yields CASSLVGGAEQYF.